These 22 T cell receptor beta chains originate from one sample sequenced in a study of T cell changes during pregnancy in multiple sclerosis (dated by TCRdb to between 2018 and 2021). The library was obtained by the immunoSEQ multiplex PCR assay. Sourced from immuneACCESS, this table was stored by TCRdb with only in-frame sequences that have V and J called. A share of the clones is absent; for the studies checked, an unresolved V gene accounts for under half, and the remainder has no known explanation. The sample includes about 92,000 clones, with 80% to 95% observed a single time. The ten largest clonotypes hold roughly 2.7% of the sample. The specimen comprised peripheral blood, sampled in the first trimester of pregnancy. These receptors were obtained from a female donor with multiple sclerosis, enrolled in a pregnancy study.

This clone was detected only once. The V gene is TRBV25-1, the J gene TRBJ1-4, with a possible D match to TRBD1 (6 bases). Trimming took off 5 bases at V and 4 bases at J, with 14 bases between the two ends. The germline V gene has CDR1 MGHDK and CDR2 SYGVNS. CDR3 length: 15 amino acids. CDR3: CASSLTGYSNEKLFF. The CDR3 DNA reads TGTGCCAGCAGTCTTACAGGGTATAGTAATGAAAAACTGTTTTTT. The complete variable domain, with remaining parts taken from reference TRBV25-1 and TRBJ1-4, reads EADIYQTPRYLVIGTGKKITLECSQTMGHDKMYWYQQDPGMELHLIHYSYGVNSTEKGDLSSESTVSRIRTEHFPLTLESARPSHTSQYLCASSLTGYSNEKLFFGSGTQLSVL.

The chain combines TRBV6-5 with TRBJ2-1, with 11 positions matching TRBD2. Germline V gives CDR1 MNHEY, CDR2 SVGAGI. The CDR3 covers 15 residues. V trimming: 6 bases; J trimming: 9 bases; junction bases outside the gene matches: 10. CDR3 bases: TGTGCCAGCAGAATGGTAGCGGGAGGGCCGGGTGAGCAGTTCTTC. It specifies CASRMVAGGPGEQFF.

V is TRBV7-8 and J is TRBJ2-3, with D possibly TRBD2 on 6 matching bases. Germline CDR1 is SGHVS and CDR2 is FQNEAQ. The CDR3 length is 13 residues. Trimming cost V 11 bases and J 2 bases, with 14 bases left between them. The CDR3 sequence is CAVPGLHTDTQYF. In DNA, the CDR3 is TGTGCCGTCCCGGGACTGCACACAGATACGCAGTATTTT.

This chain links TRBV18 with TRBJ1-1; TRBD1 aligns across 7 bases. V was clipped by 3 bases and J by 4 bases; unmatched bases: 5. Per the germline V gene, CDR1 is KGHSH and CDR2 is LQKENI. There are 14 residues in the CDR3. The CDR3 bases are TGTGCCAGCTCACCCGGGACAGCGGCCACTGAAGCTTTCTTT. Translated, it gives CASSPGTAATEAFF. Together with reference TRBV18 and TRBJ1-1, the CDR3 gives the full variable domain: NAGVMQNPRHLVRRRGQEARLRCSPMKGHSHVYWYRQLPEEGLKFMVYLQKENIIDESGMPKERFSAEFPKEGPSILRIQQVVRGDSAAYFCASSPGTAATEAFFGQGTRLTVV.

This clone was found a few times. The chain links TRBV6-6 to TRBJ1-5; no clear D. The CDR3 runs 13 residues. Germline-derived CDR1 and CDR2 are MNHNY and SVGAGI (reference sequence). The V and J ends lost 2 bases and 1 base respectively, with 3 bases between them. The CDR3 bases are TGTGCCAGCAGTTACGGCAGCAATCAGCCCCAGCATTTT. Translation gives CASSYGSNQPQHF.

V and J are TRBV6-5 and TRBJ2-1, with 13 bases matching TRBD2. The CDR3 runs to 13 residues. Germline V gene data show CDR1 as MNHEY and CDR2 as SVGAGI. V lost 6 bases, J lost 14 bases, and 7 bases stayed unmatched. CDR3 nucleotides: TGTGCCAGCAGCGCACTAGCGGGAGGGGATAAGTTCTTC. As protein: CASSALAGGDKFF.

This clone was observed once. The chain has TRBV7-8 and TRBJ1-1; tentative D call: TRBD1 (5 bases). The CDR3 has 15 residues. Trimming removed 6 bases at V and 0 bases at J, with 14 bases between. The V gene's germline CDR1 is SGHVS and CDR2 FQNEAQ. DNA for the CDR3: TGTGCCAGCAGGGAGACAGTTAGCATGAACACTGAAGCTTTCTTT. It yields the protein CASRETVSMNTEAFF.

J is TRBJ2-1 and V is TRBV4-2; 7 positions match TRBD1. Germline assignment: CDR1 LGHNA and CDR2 YNFKEQ. The CDR3 loop spans 14 amino acids. The junction had 5 bases not matched to a gene; V was cut back by 1 base and J by 8 bases. This CDR3 is CASSQATGVDEQFF. The CDR3 nucleotides are TGTGCCAGCAGCCAAGCTACAGGGGTGGATGAGCAGTTCTTC.

The rearrangement links TRBV28 to TRBJ2-4; TRBD2 matches at 9 bases. Germline CDR1 is MDHEN and CDR2 is SYDVKM. The CDR3 length is 18 residues. V lost 4 bases and J lost 1; bases outside the gene matches: 11. CDR3 sequence (DNA): TGTGCCAGCAGTTCGGCCCAAGCGGGAGGTGTGGCCAAAAACATTCAGTACTTC. Translated: CASSSAQAGGVAKNIQYF.

The rearrangement links TRBV6-5 to TRBJ2-1; the match to TRBD1 covers 11 bases. CDR3 size: 15 residues. Germline assignment: CDR1 MNHEY and CDR2 SVGAGI. After removal of 1 base from V and 9 bases from J, the junction contained 5 bases not matched to a gene. CDR3 loop: CASSYWDRGTGEQFF. CDR3 nucleotides: TGTGCCAGCAGTTACTGGGACAGGGGGACCGGTGAGCAGTTCTTC.

This chain joins TRBV19 and TRBJ2-1; D may be TRBD1 (6 bases). Germline CDR1 is LNHDA and CDR2 is SQIVND (reference sequence). The CDR3 contains 14 residues. Trimming removed 6 bases at V and 3 bases at J, with 12 bases between. CDR3 in amino acids: CASSRTVNYNEQFF. CDR3 DNA sequence: TGTGCCAGTAGCCGGACAGTCAACTACAATGAGCAGTTCTTC.

The chain links TRBV6-1 to TRBJ2-7, with 7 bases aligning to TRBD2. The V segment lost 10 bases and the J segment 7 bases; nucleotides outside the gene matches: 16. Germline CDR1 is MNHNS and CDR2 is SASEGT. This CDR3 is 14 amino acids long. The CDR3 here is CATRGDLNPREQYF. CDR3 coding DNA: TGTGCCACCCGGGGGGACCTCAACCCTAGGGAGCAGTACTTC.

The chain employs TRBV27 and TRBJ1-4, with 7 positions matching TRBD1. Germline trimming cut 2 bases from V and 4 bases from J; bases unmatched to any gene: 7. The V gene's germline CDR1 is MNHEY and CDR2 SMNVEV (reference sequence). CDR3 length: 16 amino acids. CDR3: CASSLGPGDSNEKLFF. In DNA, the CDR3 is TGTGCCAGCAGTTTAGGCCCTGGGGACAGTAATGAAAAACTGTTTTTT.

The V and J genes are TRBV29-1 and TRBJ2-1; 12 bases are shared with TRBD2. The CDR3 loop spans 16 amino acids. Germline-derived CDR1 and CDR2 are SQVTM and ANQGSEA. J was trimmed by 5 bases and V by 8 bases; bases with no gene match: 13. In DNA form, the CDR3 reads TGCAGCCCGAAACTAGCGGGAGGTATAAAAAACAATGAGCAGTTCTTC. It is translated as CSPKLAGGIKNNEQFF.

This clone was seen a single time. The chain joins TRBV14 to TRBJ1-4; D is uncertain. The CDR3 is 14 amino acids. CDR1 and CDR2 (germline): SGHDN, FVKESK. Trimming cost V 1 base and J 3 bases, with 6 bases left between them. Here the CDR3 reads CASSQGGPNEKLFF. DNA of the CDR3: TGTGCCAGCAGCCAAGGAGGGCCTAATGAAAAACTGTTTTTT.

The V gene is TRBV19, the J gene TRBJ2-7; TRBD1 is a possible D gene (5 bases). V was clipped by 5 bases and J by 1 base, with 9 bases between them. Germline lookup yields CDR1 LNHDA and CDR2 SQIVND (reference sequence). CDR3 length: 13 residues. The CDR3 region is CASSYQGSYEQYF. DNA of the CDR3: TGTGCCAGTAGTTATCAGGGATCCTACGAGCAGTACTTC. Full variable domain (outside the CDR3, taken from reference TRBV19 and TRBJ2-7): DGGITQSPKYLFRKEGQNVTLSCEQNLNHDAMYWYRQDPGQGLRLIYYSQIVNDFQKGDIAEGYSVSREKKESFPLTVTSAQKNPTAFYLCASSYQGSYEQYFGPGTRLTVT.

The V call is TRBV5-6, the J call TRBJ1-2; D call uncertain. CDR3 length: 11 residues. The germline CDR1 and CDR2 sequences are SGHDT and YYEEEE. Trimming pared 2 bases from V and 8 bases from J, leaving 7 bases between. CDR3 in DNA: TGTGCCAGCAGCTTCGCGGGGGGCTACACCTTC. Translating gives CASSFAGGYTF.

The chain uses TRBV5-1 and TRBJ2-7; 8 nucleotides line up with TRBD1. In germline, CDR1 is SGHRS, CDR2 YFSETQ. The CDR3 length is 14 residues. With V trimmed by 0 bases and J by 5 bases, 4 bases remained unmatched. CDR3 sequence (DNA): TGCGCCAGCAGCTTGGACAGGGGGAGTAACGAGCAGTACTTC. As protein: CASSLDRGSNEQYF.

The chain joins TRBV5-6 to TRBJ1-1; 7 bases agree with TRBD1. Germline CDR1 SGHDT, CDR2 YYEEEE. This CDR3 region has 13 residues. Trimming cost V 2 bases and J 7 bases; bases outside gene matches: 5. The CDR3 DNA reads as TGTGCCAGCAGCTTAGGGGGCCAACTTGAAGCTTTCTTT. Translated, it gives CASSLGGQLEAFF.

V gene TRBV7-2 combines with J gene TRBJ2-7, with a tentative D call TRBD2 (5 bases). The V end was cut by 2 bases, the J end by 0 bases, with 17 bases between. This CDR3 contains 17 residues. Germline lookup yields CDR1 SGHTA and CDR2 FQGNSA. CDR3: CASSLPKERSSSYEQYF. Written as DNA, the CDR3 is TGTGCCAGCAGCTTACCCAAGGAGCGGTCCAGCTCCTACGAGCAGTACTTC.

V is TRBV9 and J is TRBJ1-2; the D is unclear. Trimming removed 0 bases at V and 4 bases at J, with 13 bases between. Germline V gene data show CDR1 as SGDLS and CDR2 as YYNGEE. CDR3 length: 15 residues. In DNA, the CDR3 is TGTGCCAGCAGCGTAGACGGGTCGGCTAGCTATGGCTACACCTTC. Translation gives CASSVDGSASYGYTF.

The chain uses TRBV28 and TRBJ1-5; TRBD1 matches at 8 bases. The germline V gene has CDR1 MDHEN and CDR2 SYDVKM. CDR3 length: 15 residues. Trimming removed 6 bases from V and 7 bases from J; junction bases left unmatched: 11. The CDR3 bases are TGTGCCAGCAGCCCGGGCCAGGGGGCCTGGCAGCCCCAGCATTTT. Translating it yields CASSPGQGAWQPQHF. Looking up the rest from reference TRBV28 and TRBJ1-5 gives the full variable domain: DVKVTQSSRYLVKRTGEKVFLECVQDMDHENMFWYRQDPGLGLRLIYFSYDVKMKEKGDIPEGYSVSREKKERFSLILESASTNQTSMYLCASSPGQGAWQPQHFGDGTRLSIL.